This T cell receptor (beta chain) was recorded in a study of Graves' ophthalmopathy and Graves' hyperthyroidism. Per germline, CDR1 SNHLY and CDR2 FYNNEI. V was shortened by 4 bases and J by 5 bases, with 14 bases between the two germline ends. The CDR3 has 15 amino acids. RNA transcripts yielded amplified TCR beta CDR3 regions. HTBI primers were used in a first-round RT-PCR, which preceded a second-round multiplex PCR. TCRdb processed the multiplex PCR reads anew with MiXCR; each CDR3 protein has one entry. The table has about 200,000 distinct CDR3 sequences, over 25% seen once. Sequencing was done on a sample of peripheral blood. The receptor comes from a man in his fifties or sixties with Graves' ophthalmopathy. The chain combines TRBV2 with TRBJ2-2; D perhaps matches TRBD1 (6 bases). The CDR3 DNA is TGTGCCAGCAGTGGGGGGATAACAGGGACCGGGGAGCTGTTTTTT. This codes for CASSGGITGTGELFF.